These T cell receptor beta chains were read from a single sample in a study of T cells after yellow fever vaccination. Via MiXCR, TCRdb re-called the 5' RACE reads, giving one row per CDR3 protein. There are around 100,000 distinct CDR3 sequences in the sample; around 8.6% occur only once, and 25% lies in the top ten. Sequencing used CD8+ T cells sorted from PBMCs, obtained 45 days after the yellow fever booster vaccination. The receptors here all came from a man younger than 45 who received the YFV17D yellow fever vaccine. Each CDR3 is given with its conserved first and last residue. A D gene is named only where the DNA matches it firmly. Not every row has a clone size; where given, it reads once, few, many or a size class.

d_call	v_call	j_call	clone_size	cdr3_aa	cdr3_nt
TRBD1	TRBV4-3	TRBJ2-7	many	CASRPGQGAGEQYF	TGCGCCAGCAGGCCGGGACAGGGGGCAGGCGAGCAGTACTTC
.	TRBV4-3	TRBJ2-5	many	CASSQDYRSSFQETQYF	TGCGCCAGCAGCCAAGATTACCGGAGCAGCTTCCAAGAGACCCAGTACTTC
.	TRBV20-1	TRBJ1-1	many	CSALINTEAFF	TGCAGTGCTTTGATTAACACTGAAGCTTTCTTT
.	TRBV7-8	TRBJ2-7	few	CASSPEGGEWEQYF	TGTGCCAGCAGCCCCGAGGGGGGGGAGTGGGAGCAGTACTTC
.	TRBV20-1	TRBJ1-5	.	CSAQWTGRSQPQHF	TGCAGTGCTCAATGGACCGGTCGCAGTCAGCCCCAGCATTTT
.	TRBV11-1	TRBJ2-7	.	CASSLARTQDYEQYF	TGTGCCAGCAGCTTAGCGCGGACCCAGGACTACGAGCAGTACTTC
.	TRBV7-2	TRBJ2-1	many	CASSLALRGHGLGNEQFF	TGTGCCAGCAGCTTAGCGCTCAGGGGACACGGACTTGGAAATGAGCAGTTCTTC
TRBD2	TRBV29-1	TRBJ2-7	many	CSVGTSGSIIDF	TGCAGCGTTGGGACTAGCGGGAGTATAATTGACTTC
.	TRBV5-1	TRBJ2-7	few	CASTLGDGHNPYEQYF	TGCGCCAGCACCTTAGGCGACGGCCACAATCCATACGAGCAGTACTTC
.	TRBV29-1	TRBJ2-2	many	CSVDKGQGSPGELFF	TGCAGCGTTGACAAGGGGCAGGGTAGTCCCGGGGAGCTGTTTTTT
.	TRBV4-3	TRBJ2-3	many	CASSQRVAGIADTQYF	TGCGCCAGCAGCCAAAGAGTCGCCGGGATTGCAGATACGCAGTATTTT
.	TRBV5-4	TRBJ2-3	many	CASSPLGAGDADTQYF	TGTGCCAGCAGCCCACTAGGGGCAGGGGATGCAGATACGCAGTATTTT
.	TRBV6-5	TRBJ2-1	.	CGSSILAGENEQFF	TGTGGCAGCAGTATACTAGCCGGGGAAAATGAGCAGTTCTTC
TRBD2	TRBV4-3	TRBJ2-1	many	CASSQDVSGRAGYNEQFF	TGCGCCAGCAGCCAAGATGTTAGCGGGAGGGCCGGGTACAATGAGCAGTTCTTC
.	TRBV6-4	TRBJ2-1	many	CASSDTMAPGNEQFF	TGTGCCAGCAGTGACACGATGGCCCCCGGGAATGAGCAGTTCTTC